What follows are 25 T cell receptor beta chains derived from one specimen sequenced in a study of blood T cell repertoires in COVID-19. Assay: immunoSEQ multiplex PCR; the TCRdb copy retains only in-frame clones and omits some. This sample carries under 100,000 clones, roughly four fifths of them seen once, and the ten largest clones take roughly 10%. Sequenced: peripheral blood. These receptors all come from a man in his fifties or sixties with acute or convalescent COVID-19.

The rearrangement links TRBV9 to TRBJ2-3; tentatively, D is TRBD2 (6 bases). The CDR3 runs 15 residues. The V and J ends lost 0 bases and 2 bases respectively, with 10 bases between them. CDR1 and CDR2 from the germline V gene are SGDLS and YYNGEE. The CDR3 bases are TGTGCCAGCAGCGTAGGGGCGGGACCCACAGATACGCAGTATTTT. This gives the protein CASSVGAGPTDTQYF.

CDR3 sequence (DNA): TGTGCCAGTAGACCGGGACAGGGAAACATTCAGTACTTC. This encodes CASRPGQGNIQYF. This chain connects TRBV27 to TRBJ2-4; TRBD1 agrees at 9 bases. From germline, CDR1 is MNHEY and CDR2 SMNVEV (reference sequence). The V and J ends lost 9 bases and 6 bases, in that order; junction bases with no gene match: 6. The CDR3 length is 13 residues.

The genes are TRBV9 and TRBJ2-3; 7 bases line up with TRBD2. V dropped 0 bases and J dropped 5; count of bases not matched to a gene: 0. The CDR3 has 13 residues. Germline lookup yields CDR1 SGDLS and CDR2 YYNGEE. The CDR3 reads CASSVGGGDTQYF. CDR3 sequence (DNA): TGTGCCAGCAGCGTAGGGGGGGGAGATACGCAGTATTTT.

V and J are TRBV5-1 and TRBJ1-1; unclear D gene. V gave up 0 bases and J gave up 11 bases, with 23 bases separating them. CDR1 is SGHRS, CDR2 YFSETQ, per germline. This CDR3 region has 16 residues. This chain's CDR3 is CASSLVSPARGADAFF. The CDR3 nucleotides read TGCGCCAGCAGCTTGGTGTCCCCGGCCCGGGGTGCCGACGCTTTCTTT.

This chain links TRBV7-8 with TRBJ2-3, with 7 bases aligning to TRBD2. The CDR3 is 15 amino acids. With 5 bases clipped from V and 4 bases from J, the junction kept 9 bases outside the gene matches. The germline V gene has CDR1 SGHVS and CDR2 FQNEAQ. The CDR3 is CASSQAGSGPDTQYF. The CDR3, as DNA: TGTGCCAGCAGCCAGGCTGGTAGCGGGCCAGATACGCAGTATTTT.

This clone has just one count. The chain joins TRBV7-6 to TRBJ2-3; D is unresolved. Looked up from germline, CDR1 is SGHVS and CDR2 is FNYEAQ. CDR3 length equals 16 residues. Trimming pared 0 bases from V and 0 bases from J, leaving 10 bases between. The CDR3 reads CASSLALAASTDTQYF. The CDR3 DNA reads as TGTGCCAGCAGCTTAGCGTTAGCAGCTAGCACAGATACGCAGTATTTT.

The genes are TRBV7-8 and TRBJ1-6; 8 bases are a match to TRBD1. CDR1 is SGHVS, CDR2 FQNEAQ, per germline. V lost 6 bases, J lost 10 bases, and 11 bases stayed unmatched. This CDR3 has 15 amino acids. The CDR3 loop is CASRGGTGRGSPLHF. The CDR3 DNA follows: TGTGCCAGCAGGGGCGGGACAGGCCGTGGGTCACCCCTCCACTTT.

The CDR3 DNA is TGTGCCAGCAGCCAGCAGGGTGCGGATACGCAGTATTTT. Translated: CASSQQGADTQYF. The rearrangement links TRBV14 to TRBJ2-3; D perhaps matches TRBD1 (5 bases). CDR1 SGHDN and CDR2 FVKESK come from the germline V gene. CDR3 length: 13 amino acids. V was pared by 3 bases and J by 6 bases, with 10 bases between.

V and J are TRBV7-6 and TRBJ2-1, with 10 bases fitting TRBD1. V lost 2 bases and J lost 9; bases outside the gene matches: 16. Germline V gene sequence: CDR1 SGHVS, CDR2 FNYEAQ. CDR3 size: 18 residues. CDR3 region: CASSLTGQGRSSVGEQFF. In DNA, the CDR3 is TGTGCCAGCAGCTTAACGGGACAGGGGAGGTCTAGCGTTGGTGAGCAGTTCTTC.

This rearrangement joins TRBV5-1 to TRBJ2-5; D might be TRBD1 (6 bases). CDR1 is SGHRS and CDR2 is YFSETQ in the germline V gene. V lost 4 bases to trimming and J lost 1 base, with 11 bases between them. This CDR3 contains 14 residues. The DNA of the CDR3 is TGCGCCAGCAGCCCTGGGACACCCCAAGAGACCCAGTACTTC. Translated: CASSPGTPQETQYF.

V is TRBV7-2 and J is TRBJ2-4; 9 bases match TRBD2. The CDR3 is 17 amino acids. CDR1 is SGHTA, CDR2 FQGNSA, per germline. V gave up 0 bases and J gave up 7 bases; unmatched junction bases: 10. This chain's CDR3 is CASSLAGGFSGGNIQYF. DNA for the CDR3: TGTGCCAGCAGCTTAGCTGGTGGTTTTAGCGGGGGTAACATTCAGTACTTC.

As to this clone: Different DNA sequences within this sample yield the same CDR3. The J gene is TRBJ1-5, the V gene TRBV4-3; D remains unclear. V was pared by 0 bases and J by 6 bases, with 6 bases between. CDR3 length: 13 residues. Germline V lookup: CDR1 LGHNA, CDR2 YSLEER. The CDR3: CASSQDRGQPQHF. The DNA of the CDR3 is TGCGCCAGCAGCCAAGATCGGGGTCAGCCCCAGCATTTT.

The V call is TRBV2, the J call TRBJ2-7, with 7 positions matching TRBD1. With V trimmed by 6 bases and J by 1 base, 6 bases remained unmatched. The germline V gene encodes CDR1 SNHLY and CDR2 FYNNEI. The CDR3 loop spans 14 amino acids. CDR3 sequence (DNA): TGTGCCAGCAGGGTCCGGGACAGTTCCTACGAGCAGTACTTC. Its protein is CASRVRDSSYEQYF.

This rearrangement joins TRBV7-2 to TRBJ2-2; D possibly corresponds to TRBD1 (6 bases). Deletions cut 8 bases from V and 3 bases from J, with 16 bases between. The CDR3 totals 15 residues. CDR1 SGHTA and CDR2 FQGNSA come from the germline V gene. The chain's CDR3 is CASRNRGGDTGELFF. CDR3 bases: TGTGCCAGCCGGAACCGTGGGGGCGACACCGGGGAGCTGTTTTTT.

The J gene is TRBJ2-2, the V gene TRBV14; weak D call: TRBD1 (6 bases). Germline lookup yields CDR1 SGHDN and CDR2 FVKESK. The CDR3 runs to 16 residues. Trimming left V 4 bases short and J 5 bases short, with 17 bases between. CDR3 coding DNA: TGTGCCAGCAGCCCACCAGGGGCGCGTAAGACCGGGGAGCTGTTTTTT. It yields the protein CASSPPGARKTGELFF.

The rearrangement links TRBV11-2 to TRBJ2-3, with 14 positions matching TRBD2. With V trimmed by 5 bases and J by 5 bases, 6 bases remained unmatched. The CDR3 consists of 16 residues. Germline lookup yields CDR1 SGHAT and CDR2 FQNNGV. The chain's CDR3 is CASSLGTSGGGDTQYF. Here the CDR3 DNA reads TGTGCCAGCAGCCTTGGGACTAGCGGGGGTGGAGATACGCAGTATTTT.

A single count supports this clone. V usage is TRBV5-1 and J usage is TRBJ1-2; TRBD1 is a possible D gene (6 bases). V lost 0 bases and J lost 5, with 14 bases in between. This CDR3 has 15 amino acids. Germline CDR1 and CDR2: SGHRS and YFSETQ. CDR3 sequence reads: CASSLDGRGGYGYTF. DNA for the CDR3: TGCGCCAGCAGCTTGGATGGCAGGGGAGGGTATGGCTACACCTTC.

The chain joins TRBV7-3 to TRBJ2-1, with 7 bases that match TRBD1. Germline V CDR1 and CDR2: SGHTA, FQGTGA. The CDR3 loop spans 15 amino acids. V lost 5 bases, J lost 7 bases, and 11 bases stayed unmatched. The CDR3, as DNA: TGTGCCAGCAGCCTCCTATCGACAGGGTTGAATGAGCAGTTCTTC. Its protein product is CASSLLSTGLNEQFF.

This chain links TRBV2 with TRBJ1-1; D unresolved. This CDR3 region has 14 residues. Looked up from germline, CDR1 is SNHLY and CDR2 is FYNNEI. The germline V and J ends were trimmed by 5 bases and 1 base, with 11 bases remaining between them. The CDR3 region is CASSPRLENTEAFF. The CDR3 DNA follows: TGTGCCAGCAGTCCACGACTGGAGAACACTGAAGCTTTCTTT.

CDR3 sequence reads: CASSPPGQGYGYTF. Here the CDR3 DNA reads TGTGCCAGCTCACCGCCGGGACAGGGCTATGGCTACACCTTC. The chain is built from TRBV18 and TRBJ1-2, with 9 bases lining up with TRBD1. CDR3 length: 14 residues. Unmatched junction bases numbered 3, after V lost 3 bases and J lost 4 bases. The germline CDR1 and CDR2 sequences are KGHSH and LQKENI.

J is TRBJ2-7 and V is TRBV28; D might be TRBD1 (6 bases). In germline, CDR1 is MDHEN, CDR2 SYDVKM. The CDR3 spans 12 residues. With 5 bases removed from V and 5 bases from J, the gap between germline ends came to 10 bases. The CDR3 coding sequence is TGTGCCAGCAGTCAGGGGAAGGACGAGCAGTACTTC. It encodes CASSQGKDEQYF.

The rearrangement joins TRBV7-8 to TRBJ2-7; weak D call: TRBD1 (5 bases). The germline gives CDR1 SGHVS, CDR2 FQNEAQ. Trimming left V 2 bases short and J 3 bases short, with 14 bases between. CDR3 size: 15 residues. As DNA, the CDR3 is TGTGCCAGCAGCTTAAATTCAGGGCCGTTCTACGAGCAGTACTTC. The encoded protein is CASSLNSGPFYEQYF.

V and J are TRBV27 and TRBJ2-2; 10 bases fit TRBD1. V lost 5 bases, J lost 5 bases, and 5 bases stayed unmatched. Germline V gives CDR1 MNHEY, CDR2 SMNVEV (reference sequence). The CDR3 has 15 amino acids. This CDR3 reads CASSGTGVGTGELFF. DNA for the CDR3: TGTGCCAGCAGTGGGACAGGGGTTGGAACCGGGGAGCTGTTTTTT.

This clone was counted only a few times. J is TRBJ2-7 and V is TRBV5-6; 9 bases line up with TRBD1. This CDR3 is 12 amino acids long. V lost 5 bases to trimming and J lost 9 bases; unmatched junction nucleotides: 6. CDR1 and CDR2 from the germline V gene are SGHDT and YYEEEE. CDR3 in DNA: TGTGCCAGCAGTAAAACAGGGGGCTTGCAGTACTTC. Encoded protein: CASSKTGGLQYF.

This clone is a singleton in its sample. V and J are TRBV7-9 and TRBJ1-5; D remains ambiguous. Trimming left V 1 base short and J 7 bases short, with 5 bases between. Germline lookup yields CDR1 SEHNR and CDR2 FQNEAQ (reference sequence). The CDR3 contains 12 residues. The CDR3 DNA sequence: TGTGCCAGCAGCTTAGGTCAGCAGCCCCAGCATTTT. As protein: CASSLGQQPQHF.